This T cell receptor (beta chain) came from a study of PD-1 blockade in classical Hodgkin lymphoma (dated by TCRdb to about 2020). A note on the overall study: Nivolumab dosing was 3 mg/kg intravenously every 2 weeks, continuing until either disease progression or unacceptable toxicity. A peripheral blood immune signature of response to PD-1 blockade in classical Hodgkin lymphoma was defined using TCR beta sequencing and CyTOF. The study at large found these results: Trial patients achieving complete response had baseline diversity similar to newly diagnosed patients, whereas partial responders and progressors had significantly lower diversity. The study was limited to a single clinical trial cohort, and causes of repertoire differences, possibly disease activity or prior therapy, remained undefined. Lower diversity was observed in patients in whom nivolumab was started less than 1 year after ASCT, and these patients were excluded from later analyses so that confounding by immune reconstitution would be avoided. Baseline TCR diversity was reported as lower in newly diagnosed patients than in healthy donors, and lower still in relapsed/refractory patients. CD4+ but not CD8+ TCR diversity rose significantly by C4D1 (p=0.0027 vs p=0.16), most apparent in complete responders (p=0.02).

Read against the paper, the sample's time point label means: cycle 1 day 1 (C1D1), immediately before nivolumab initiation. Every trial patient had relapsed following autologous stem cell transplantation, and prior brentuximab vedotin exposure was what differed among cohorts A, B and C. The trial cohort comprised 60 or so patients with relapsed/refractory classical Hodgkin lymphoma whose best overall responses were complete response, partial response or progressive disease. Trial patients were treated with single-agent nivolumab in the multi-cohort phase II CheckMate 205 trial. Best overall response was determined by an independent review committee according to the 2007 International Working Group response criteria. Trial PBMCs were collected just before the start of nivolumab (C1D1) and during therapy at cycle 2 day 1 and cycle 4 day 1. After peripheral blood was drawn into 8 mL Vacutainer Cell Preparation Tubes, PBMCs were isolated by centrifugation and then cryopreserved.

Looking up the germline V gene yields CDR1 MNHNS and CDR2 SASEGT. Including cysteine and phenylalanine, the CDR3 has 15 amino acids. Of the read, only the CDR3 DNA is kept; its 45 bases are in frame from base 1. V is shortened by 6 bases, J by 2 bases, and the region joining them spans 14 bases. Comments on this clone: What antigen it recognizes has not been identified. No much larger clone is present one base from it, and per-base qualities are unavailable.

The Qiagen DNeasy kit was used to extract genomic DNA both from unsorted PBMCs and from the negatively selected CD4+ and CD8+ fractions. TCR beta CDR3 regions were subjected to amplification by immunoSEQ multiplex PCR with primers that anneal to V and J segments. A synthetic immune receptor repertoire was used to minimize amplification bias, and any residual bias was removed computationally once sequencing was done. In the paper's pipeline: Repertoire diversity was quantified as the Shannon entropy index using custom Python scripts. Unsorted, CD4+ and CD8+ repertoires were examined separately, except in combined analyses, for which CD4+ and CD8+ sequences were merged in silico. Clonal expansion was defined as at least a 2-fold frequency increase after treatment relative to C1D1, with a pseudocount of 0.5 for undetected baseline clones. Clones with 0 or 1 copy at C1D1 were classified as singleton clones, and clones with 2 or more copies were classified as non-singleton clones. Clones expanded in unsorted samples were assigned a CD4+, CD8+ or unknown annotation through matching of protein sequences in sorted samples from the same patient. Wilcoxon tests were applied to paired samples to test diversity changes from C1D1 to C4D1. This immuneACCESS table, as held by TCRdb, lists in-frame sequences with V and J called but not all clones. Of the missing ones, under half trace to an unresolved V gene in checked studies; the others have no known cause. V and J calls and clone size are given by that table; D and trimming were obtained from the DNA. The sample has tens of thousands of clones on record, 89% of them singletons. The ten largest account for about 20% of the sample.

Sample: peripheral blood mononuclear cells (PBMCs), taken at baseline. The chain is made from TRBV6-1 and TRBJ2-1; the D gene is possibly TRBD2, with 6 bases matching. This clonotype originated in a human donor with classical Hodgkin lymphoma. The CDR3: CASSYVSGTYNEQFF. The DNA sequence is TGTGCCAGCAGCTACGTTAGCGGAACCTACAATGAGCAGTTCTTC.